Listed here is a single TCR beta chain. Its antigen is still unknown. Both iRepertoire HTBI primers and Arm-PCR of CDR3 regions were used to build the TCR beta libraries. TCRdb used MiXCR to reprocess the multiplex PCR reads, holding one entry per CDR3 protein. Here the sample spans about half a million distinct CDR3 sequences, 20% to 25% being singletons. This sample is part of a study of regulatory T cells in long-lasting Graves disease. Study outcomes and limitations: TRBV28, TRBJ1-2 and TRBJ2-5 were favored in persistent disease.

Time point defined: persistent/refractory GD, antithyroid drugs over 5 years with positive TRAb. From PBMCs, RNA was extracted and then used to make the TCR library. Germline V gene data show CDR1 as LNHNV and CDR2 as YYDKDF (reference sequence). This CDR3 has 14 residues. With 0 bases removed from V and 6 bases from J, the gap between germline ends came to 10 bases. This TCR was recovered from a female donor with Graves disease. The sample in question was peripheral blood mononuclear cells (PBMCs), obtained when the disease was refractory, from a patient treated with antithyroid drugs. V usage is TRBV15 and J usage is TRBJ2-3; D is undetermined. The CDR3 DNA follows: TGTGCCACCAGCAGAGATTCGGAGCTTGATACGCAGTATTTT. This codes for CATSRDSELDTQYF.